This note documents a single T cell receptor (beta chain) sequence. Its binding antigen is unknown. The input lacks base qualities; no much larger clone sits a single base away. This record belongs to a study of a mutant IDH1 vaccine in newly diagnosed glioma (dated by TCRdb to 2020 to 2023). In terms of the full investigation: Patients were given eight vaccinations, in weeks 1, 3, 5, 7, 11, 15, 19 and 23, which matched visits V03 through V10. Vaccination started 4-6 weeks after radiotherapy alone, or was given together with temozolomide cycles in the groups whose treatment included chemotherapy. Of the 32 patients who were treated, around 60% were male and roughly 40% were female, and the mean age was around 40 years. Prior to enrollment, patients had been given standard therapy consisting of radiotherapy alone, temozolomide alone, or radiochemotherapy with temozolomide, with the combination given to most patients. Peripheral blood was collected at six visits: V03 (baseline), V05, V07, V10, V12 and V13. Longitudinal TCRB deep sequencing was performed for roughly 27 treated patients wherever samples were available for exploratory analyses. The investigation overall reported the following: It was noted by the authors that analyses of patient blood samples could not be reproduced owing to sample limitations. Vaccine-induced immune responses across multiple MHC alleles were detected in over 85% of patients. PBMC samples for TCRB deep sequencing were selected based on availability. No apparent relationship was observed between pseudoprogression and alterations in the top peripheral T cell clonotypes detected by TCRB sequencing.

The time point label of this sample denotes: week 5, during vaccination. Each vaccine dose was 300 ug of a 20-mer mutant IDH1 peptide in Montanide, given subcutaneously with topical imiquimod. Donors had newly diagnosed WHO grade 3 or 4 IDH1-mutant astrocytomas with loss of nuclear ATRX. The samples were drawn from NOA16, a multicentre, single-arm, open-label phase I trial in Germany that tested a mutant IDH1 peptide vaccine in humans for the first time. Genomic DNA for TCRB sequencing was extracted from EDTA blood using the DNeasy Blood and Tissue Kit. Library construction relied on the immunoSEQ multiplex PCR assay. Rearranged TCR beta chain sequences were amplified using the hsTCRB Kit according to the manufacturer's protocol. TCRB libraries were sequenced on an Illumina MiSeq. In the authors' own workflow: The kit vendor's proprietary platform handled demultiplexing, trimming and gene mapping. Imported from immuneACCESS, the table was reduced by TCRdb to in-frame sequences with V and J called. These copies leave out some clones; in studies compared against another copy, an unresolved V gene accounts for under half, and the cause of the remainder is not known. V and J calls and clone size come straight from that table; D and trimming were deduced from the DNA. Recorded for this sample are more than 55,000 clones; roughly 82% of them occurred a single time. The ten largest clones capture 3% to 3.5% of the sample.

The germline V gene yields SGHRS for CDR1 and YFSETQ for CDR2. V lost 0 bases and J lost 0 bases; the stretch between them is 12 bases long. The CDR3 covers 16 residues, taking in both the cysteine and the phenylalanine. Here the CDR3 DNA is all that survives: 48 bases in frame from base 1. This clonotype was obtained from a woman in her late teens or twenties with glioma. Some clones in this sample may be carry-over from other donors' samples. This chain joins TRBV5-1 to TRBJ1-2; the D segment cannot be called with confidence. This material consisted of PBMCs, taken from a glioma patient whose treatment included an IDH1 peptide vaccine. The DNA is TGCGCCAGCAGCTTGGAGCCGGAGATCACTAACTATGGCTACACCTTC. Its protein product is CASSLEPEITNYGYTF.